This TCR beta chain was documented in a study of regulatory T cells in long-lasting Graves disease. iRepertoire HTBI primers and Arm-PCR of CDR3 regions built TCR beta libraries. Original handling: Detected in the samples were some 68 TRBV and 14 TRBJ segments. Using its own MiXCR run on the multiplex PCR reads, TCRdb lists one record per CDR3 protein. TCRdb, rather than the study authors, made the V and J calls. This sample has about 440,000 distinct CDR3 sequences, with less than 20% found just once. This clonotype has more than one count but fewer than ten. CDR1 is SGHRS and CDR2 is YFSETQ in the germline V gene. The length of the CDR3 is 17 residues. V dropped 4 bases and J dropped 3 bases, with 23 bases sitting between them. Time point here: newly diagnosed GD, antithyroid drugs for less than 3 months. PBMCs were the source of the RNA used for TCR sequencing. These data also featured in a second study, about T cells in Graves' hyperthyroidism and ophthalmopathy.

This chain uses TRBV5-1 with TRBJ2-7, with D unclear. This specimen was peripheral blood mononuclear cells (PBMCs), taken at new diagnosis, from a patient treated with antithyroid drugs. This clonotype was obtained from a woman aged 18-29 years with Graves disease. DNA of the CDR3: TGCGCCAGCAGCATTGTCGGGCCACGGCAGGCCAACTACGAGCAGTACTTC. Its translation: CASSIVGPRQANYEQYF.